The 5 T cell receptor beta chains presented below share a single source sample, sequenced in a study of T cell clonality in common variable immunodeficiency. General study results and limits: Reportedly, TCR beta sequences from common variable immunodeficiency showed fewer deletions and N-nucleotide insertions.

Sequencing was performed with immunoSEQ multiplex PCR; in TCRdb, only in-frame clones are kept and a portion is missing. The sample yields 25,000 to 35,000 clones, without any singletons. For these receptors, no antigen is known. Specimen: peripheral blood mononuclear cells. The receptors here all came from a human donor with common variable immunodeficiency.

The table lists this clone with a few counts. Sequencing ends 3 residues short of the CDR3 end; the germline J gene provides the rest. The chain recombines TRBV11-2 with TRBJ2-1; D gene uncertain. Trimming left V 7 bases short and J 6 bases short, with 13 bases between. CDR1 and CDR2 (germline): SGHAT, FQNNGV. The CDR3 extends over 13 amino acids. The CDR3 DNA, read in part, is TGTGCCAGCACCCCCCCAACTGGCAATGAG. Translation gives CASTPPTGNE. The whole CDR3 is CASTPPTGNEQFF.

This clone was counted only a few times. The read terminates 3 residues before the CDR3 end, so the remaining end is supplied by the germline J gene. The chain combines TRBV20-1 with TRBJ2-7, with 9 bases aligning to TRBD1. This CDR3 has 13 amino acids. Per germline, CDR1 DFQATT and CDR2 SNEGSKA (reference sequence). Germline trimming cut 3 bases from V and 4 bases from J; bases unmatched to any gene: 4. The DNA read from the CDR3 is TGCAGTGCTAGGGGACAGGGAGAATACGAG. Protein product: CSARGQGEYE. The whole CDR3 sequence is CSARGQGEYEQYF.

This clone showed up many times. CDR3 region: CASSLSLNRLNTEAFF. CDR3 DNA (partial): TGCGCCAGCAGCTTGAGTCTGAACAGGTTGAACACTGAA. This chain joins TRBV5-1 and TRBJ1-1; a weak D match, TRBD1 (5 bases). Sequencing ends 3 residues short of the CDR3 end; the germline J gene provides the rest. V gave up 1 base and J gave up 0 bases, with 13 bases separating them. This CDR3 region has 16 residues. CDR1 and CDR2 from the germline V gene are SGHRS and YFSETQ.

To note about this clone: Read data end 3 residues before the CDR3 end; the end is taken from the germline J gene. The chain couples TRBV29-1 to TRBJ2-5; 7 bases are shared with TRBD2. This CDR3 is built from 15 residues. In germline, CDR1 is SQVTM, CDR2 ANQGSEA. The J segment lost 5 bases and the V segment lost 5 bases, leaving 14 bases of the junction unmatched. CDR3 bases read: TGCAGCGTTCGTAAAGCGGGGACCACCTGGGAGACC. The encoded protein is CSVRKAGTTWET. The CDR3 reads in full as CSVRKAGTTWETQYF.

This clone occurred a few times. The sequence runs out 3 residues before the end of the CDR3; the remainder is reconstructed from the germline J gene. This sequence joins TRBV20-1 and TRBJ2-1; the match to TRBD2 covers 12 bases. The J segment lost 5 bases and the V segment lost 3 bases, leaving 11 bases of the junction unmatched. CDR3 length: 17 amino acids. The germline gives CDR1 DFQATT, CDR2 SNEGSKA (reference sequence). Incomplete CDR3 DNA: TGCAGTGCTAGGGTTCCTAGCGGGGGGGCCGTACACAATGAG. Its translation: CSARVPSGGAVHNE. The complete CDR3 sequence is CSARVPSGGAVHNEQFF.